In its sample, the clone carrying this TCR beta chain was seen many times. This sample was included in a study of early T cells in non-severe SARS-CoV-2 infection. TCRdb reanalysed the 5' RACE reads using MiXCR and keeps one entry per CDR3 protein. In the table there are under 80,000 distinct CDR3 sequences, around a tenth of which are singletons. The source of this sequence is an adult who was a healthcare worker with PCR-confirmed SARS-CoV-2 infection or an uninfected control (not recorded which). The material sequenced was whole blood.

The CDR3 sequence: CASSARDSDYNEQFF. CDR3 coding DNA: TGTGCCAGCAGCGCAAGGGACTCGGACTACAATGAGCAGTTCTTC. The J gene is TRBJ2-1, the V gene TRBV9, with D maybe TRBD2 (6 bases). Trimming shortened V by 3 bases and J by 3 bases, and 13 bases separated the two germline ends. This CDR3 is 15 amino acids long. Germline CDR1 reads SGDLS; CDR2 reads YYNGEE.